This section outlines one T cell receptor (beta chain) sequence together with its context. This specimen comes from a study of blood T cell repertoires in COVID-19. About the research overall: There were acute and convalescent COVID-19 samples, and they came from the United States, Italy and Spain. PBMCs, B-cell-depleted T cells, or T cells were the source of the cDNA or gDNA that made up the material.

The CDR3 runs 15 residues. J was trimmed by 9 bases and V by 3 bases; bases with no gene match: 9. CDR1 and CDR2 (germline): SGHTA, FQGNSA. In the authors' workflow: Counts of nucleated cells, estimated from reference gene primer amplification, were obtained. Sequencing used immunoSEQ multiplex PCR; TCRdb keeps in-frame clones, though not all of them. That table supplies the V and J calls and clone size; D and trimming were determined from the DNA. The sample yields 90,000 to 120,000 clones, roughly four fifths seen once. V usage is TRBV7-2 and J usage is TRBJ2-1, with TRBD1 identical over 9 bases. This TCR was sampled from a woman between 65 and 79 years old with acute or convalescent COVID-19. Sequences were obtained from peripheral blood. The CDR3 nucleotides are TGTGCCAGCAGCTTGGGGACAGGGTTCAATGTTGAGCAGTTCTTC. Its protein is CASSLGTGFNVEQFF.